Listed below are T cell receptor beta chains from one sample, sequenced in a study of regulatory T cells. Method: immunoSEQ multiplex PCR; TCRdb's copy keeps in-frame clones and lacks some. The data show some 20,000 clones, 93% seen once. The sample was CD8+ T cells sorted from blood. The receptors derive from a child aged 2 to 9 with CD3G deficiency. CDR3s include the opening cysteine and the closing phenylalanine or tryptophan. The D gene is left open where the match is weak. Part of the rows lack a size; the others show once, few, many or a class for expanded clones.

TRBJ2-7 | TRBV28 | - | - | CASSLASSYEQYF | TGTGCCAGCAGTTTAGCGAGTTCCTACGAGCAGTACTTC
TRBJ2-3 | TRBV28 | - | TRBD2 | CASSSSLAGGSTDTQYF | TGTGCCAGCAGTTCGTCCTTAGCGGGAGGGAGCACAGATACGCAGTATTTT
TRBJ1-1 | TRBV11-2 | - | - | CASSLWGLGEAFF | TGTGCCAGCAGTTTGTGGGGGCTAGGGGAAGCTTTCTTT
TRBJ1-4 | TRBV11-2 | - | TRBD1 | CASSTGTAVNEKLFF | TGTGCCAGCAGCACGGGGACAGCCGTGAATGAAAAACTGTTTTTT
TRBJ1-5 | TRBV28 | few | - | CASSTWGAGNQPQHF | TGTGCCAGCAGTACATGGGGCGCGGGGAATCAGCCCCAGCATTTT
TRBJ2-7 | TRBV19 | - | - | CASSSSGHSSVQYF | TGTGCCAGTAGTTCCTCGGGACATTCCTCGGTGCAGTACTTC
TRBJ2-7 | TRBV6-8 | - | TRBD2 | CASTGGAQGPGLVSEQYF | TGTGCCAGCACTGGAGGCGCGCAGGGACCGGGACTAGTCTCCGAGCAGTACTTC
TRBJ2-1 | TRBV28 | - | - | CASRSGSGDYNEQFF | TGTGCCAGCAGGTCAGGGAGTGGGGACTACAATGAGCAGTTCTTC
TRBJ1-1 | TRBV19 | - | TRBD1 | CASRETGTTEAFF | TGTGCCAGTAGAGAGACAGGGACCACTGAAGCTTTCTTT
TRBJ1-1 | TRBV28 | - | - | CASSFTPYTEAFF | TGTGCCAGCAGTTTTACTCCTTACACTGAAGCTTTCTTT
TRBJ2-7 | TRBV7-8 | - | - | CASSLDGTYEQYF | TGTGCCAGCAGCTTGGACGGGACCTACGAGCAGTACTTC
TRBJ2-7 | TRBV28 | - | TRBD2 | CASSSLAGANEQYF | TGTGCCAGCAGTTCACTAGCGGGAGCTAACGAGCAGTACTTC
TRBJ2-7 | TRBV6-1 | once | TRBD2 | CASSPRGGQYEQYF | TGTGCCAGCAGTCCGCGGGGGGGTCAGTACGAGCAGTACTTC
TRBJ2-1 | TRBV28 | - | TRBD2 | CASSFGLAGVGEQFF | TGTGCCAGCAGTTTTGGGCTAGCGGGAGTTGGGGAGCAGTTCTTC
TRBJ1-1 | TRBV6-1 | - | TRBD1 | CASSLTGGSTEAFF | TGTGCCAGCAGTCTAACAGGGGGAAGCACTGAAGCTTTCTTT
TRBJ2-2 | TRBV7-6 | - | TRBD2 | CASSLEAGTGELFF | TGTGCCAGCAGTCTCGAAGCGGGGACCGGGGAGCTGTTTTTT
TRBJ2-7 | TRBV30 | - | TRBD1 | CAWSHPDREVYEQYF | TGTGCCTGGAGTCACCCGGACAGGGAGGTTTACGAGCAGTACTTC
TRBJ2-1 | TRBV6-1 | - | - | CASSEYRNDEQFF | TGTGCCAGCAGTGAATACAGGAACGATGAGCAGTTCTTC
TRBJ2-7 | TRBV6-6 | - | - | CASSQARDEQYF | TGTGCCAGCAGCCAAGCCAGGGACGAGCAGTACTTC
TRBJ2-7 | TRBV4-1 | - | TRBD2 | CASSQDTSGIYEQYF | TGCGCCAGCAGCCAAGACACTAGCGGGATTTACGAGCAGTACTTC
TRBJ2-1 | TRBV5-1 | - | - | CASSLVGNNEQFF | TGCGCCAGCAGCTTGGTTGGAAACAATGAGCAGTTCTTC
TRBJ2-1 | TRBV18 | - | TRBD2 | CASSKTSGTSADNEQFF | TGTGCCAGCTCAAAGACATCCGGGACTAGCGCCGACAATGAGCAGTTCTTC
TRBJ2-7 | TRBV7-2 | - | - | CASSLVRGREQYF | TGTGCCAGCAGCTTAGTTAGGGGCAGGGAGCAGTACTTC
TRBJ2-3 | TRBV7-9 | - | - | CASSSSSTDTQYF | TGTGCCAGCAGCTCATCTAGCACAGATACGCAGTATTTT
TRBJ2-1 | TRBV28 | - | TRBD2 | CASSSLVMTRLAGKQRQFF | TGTGCCAGCAGTTCCCTAGTAATGACTAGATTAGCGGGTAAACAAAGGCAGTTCTTC
TRBJ2-7 | TRBV28 | - | - | CASSLAGGQYEQYF | TGTGCCAGCAGTTTGGCTGGAGGCCAATACGAGCAGTACTTC
TRBJ2-1 | TRBV19 | - | - | CASSADIYNEQFF | TGTGCCAGTAGTGCCGACATCTACAATGAGCAGTTCTTC
TRBJ2-3 | TRBV6-1 | - | - | CASRHRADRTDTQYF | TGTGCCAGCAGACATCGGGCGGACCGCACAGATACGCAGTATTTT
TRBJ2-3 | TRBV7-8 | once | TRBD2 | CASSLSGTSGNTDTQYF | TGTGCCAGCAGCTTAAGTGGGACTAGCGGAAACACAGATACGCAGTATTTT
TRBJ2-7 | TRBV19 | - | - | CASSIDATSYEQYF | TGTGCCAGTAGTATAGATGCCACCTCCTACGAGCAGTACTTC
TRBJ2-7 | TRBV6-1 | - | - | CASRTEGRYPYEQYF | TGTGCCAGCAGGACTGAGGGACGCTATCCCTACGAGCAGTACTTC
TRBJ2-3 | TRBV7-6 | once | TRBD2 | CASSPLGGIPDTQYF | TGTGCCAGCAGCCCATTGGGGGGGATCCCAGATACGCAGTATTTT
TRBJ2-5 | TRBV11-2 | - | TRBD2 | CASSLVPASGSLNVVTQYF | TGTGCCAGCAGCTTAGTGCCGGCTAGCGGATCCCTGAATGTCGTGACCCAGTACTTC
TRBJ2-1 | TRBV30 | - | - | CAWSPGLNEQFF | TGTGCCTGGAGTCCAGGGTTGAATGAGCAGTTCTTC
TRBJ2-7 | TRBV28 | - | TRBD2 | CASSLTSGREQYF | TGTGCCAGCAGTTTAACTAGCGGGAGAGAGCAGTACTTC
TRBJ2-3 | TRBV28 | - | - | CASPGGTGSTSFLADTQYF | TGTGCCAGCCCCGGTGGGACGGGCTCGACTAGTTTCCTGGCAGATACGCAGTATTTT
TRBJ1-2 | TRBV6-1 | - | - | CASSGGRQLYGYTF | TGTGCCAGCAGTGGGGGCCGGCAACTCTATGGCTACACCTTC
TRBJ1-1 | TRBV28 | - | - | CASSLGLSEAFF | TGTGCCAGCAGTTTGGGGTTGAGTGAAGCTTTCTTT
TRBJ2-3 | TRBV6-1 | - | - | CASSESGGMSDTQYF | TGTGCCAGCAGCGAAAGCGGAGGGATGTCAGATACGCAGTATTTT
TRBJ2-1 | TRBV5-1 | - | - | CASSFGGQQFF | TGCGCCAGCAGCTTTGGGGGACAACAGTTCTTC
TRBJ1-2 | TRBV28 | - | TRBD1 | CASSLGGTETANYGYTF | TGTGCCAGCAGTCTAGGAGGGACAGAAACCGCTAACTATGGCTACACCTTC
TRBJ1-1 | TRBV6-1 | - | - | CASGPGVNTEAFF | TGTGCCAGCGGACCCGGGGTAAACACTGAAGCTTTCTTT
TRBJ2-5 | TRBV11-2 | - | - | CASSSPGRTQDTQYF | TGTGCCAGCAGCTCGCCGGGTAGGACTCAAGATACCCAGTACTTC
TRBJ2-7 | TRBV7-9 | - | - | CASSFLGHQYF | TGTGCCAGCAGCTTCCTGGGACATCAGTACTTC
TRBJ2-5 | TRBV28 | - | - | CASSRRGETQYF | TGTGCCAGCAGCCGGAGGGGAGAGACCCAGTACTTC
TRBJ2-7 | TRBV6-1 | - | TRBD2 | CASFGGAYEQYF | TGTGCCAGCTTTGGGGGGGCCTACGAGCAGTACTTC
TRBJ2-7 | TRBV28 | - | - | CASSWGPSYEQYF | TGTGCCAGCAGTTGGGGACCTTCCTACGAGCAGTACTTC
TRBJ1-1 | TRBV5-8 | - | - | CASRPTVDKGIQDTEAFF | TGTGCCAGCAGGCCGACCGTGGACAAGGGGATTCAGGACACTGAAGCTTTCTTT
TRBJ2-7 | TRBV5-3 | - | - | CARIPGSGRRRPREQYF | TGTGCCAGAATCCCGGGCAGTGGGCGGAGAAGGCCTCGCGAGCAGTACTTC
TRBJ2-7 | TRBV6-1 | - | TRBD1 | CASSAGTGGIYEQYF | TGTGCCAGCAGTGCGGGGACAGGGGGGATCTACGAGCAGTACTTC
TRBJ2-1 | TRBV19 | - | TRBD1 | CASSKTGQVDNEQFF | TGTGCCAGTAGTAAAACGGGACAGGTCGACAATGAGCAGTTCTTC
TRBJ2-1 | TRBV7-8 | - | TRBD2 | CASSLGVAGVAEQFF | TGTGCCAGCAGCTTAGGGGTAGCGGGAGTGGCGGAGCAGTTCTTC
TRBJ2-5 | TRBV4-1 | - | TRBD1 | CASSQETGVGTQYF | TGCGCCAGCAGCCAGGAGACAGGGGTTGGGACCCAGTACTTC
TRBJ2-2 | TRBV7-9 | - | - | CASSLGSFWGTNTGELFF | TGTGCCAGCAGCTTAGGGTCATTCTGGGGCACGAACACCGGGGAGCTGTTTTTT
TRBJ1-1 | TRBV7-9 | once | TRBD1 | CASSGGTAGTEAFF | TGTGCCAGCAGCGGAGGGACAGCGGGAACTGAAGCTTTCTTT
TRBJ2-4 | TRBV7-8 | once | TRBD2 | CASSSGLAGGPAKNIQYF | TGTGCCAGCAGCTCGGGACTAGCGGGAGGGCCGGCCAAAAACATTCAGTACTTC
TRBJ2-1 | TRBV5-1 | - | - | CASRGLSERRFF | TGCGCCAGTCGAGGGTTGAGTGAGAGGAGGTTCTTC
TRBJ2-7 | TRBV5-1 | - | - | CASSLHGWNSEQYF | TGCGCCAGCAGCTTGCATGGATGGAATAGCGAGCAGTACTTC
TRBJ2-3 | TRBV5-1 | - | - | CASSLAEVVGSSTDTQYF | TGCGCCAGCAGCTTGGCCGAGGTAGTGGGCAGCAGCACAGATACGCAGTATTTT